These 22 T cell receptor beta chains were sequenced from one sample in a study of T cell responses to AZD1222 COVID-19 vaccine. Produced via immunoSEQ multiplex PCR; TCRdb's table is partial and in-frame only. The repertoire holds roughly 150,000 clones, with around 90% as singletons. The material sequenced was peripheral blood, taken on day 0 of AZD1222 vaccination. These TCRs come from an adult in good health.

The CDR3 here is CASSSGFSSNQPQHF. The DNA for the CDR3 is TGTGCCAGCAGCTCAGGGTTCTCCAGCAATCAGCCCCAGCATTTT. The V gene is TRBV7-9, the J gene TRBJ1-5; perhaps TRBD1 as D (5 bases). The V end was cut by 4 bases, the J end by 1 base, with 11 bases between. CDR3 length: 15 residues. Germline V lookup: CDR1 SEHNR, CDR2 FQNEAQ (reference sequence).

This chain connects TRBV2 to TRBJ2-7, with D hard to call. V dropped 8 bases and J dropped 2 bases, with 13 bases sitting between them. This CDR3 comprises 13 residues. Germline values: CDR1 SNHLY, CDR2 FYNNEI. The CDR3 here is CASSLEPTYEQYF. CDR3 bases: TGTGCCAGCTCCCTAGAGCCAACCTACGAGCAGTACTTC.

The J gene is TRBJ2-3, the V gene TRBV18, with 11 nucleotides matching TRBD2. The CDR3 runs to 16 residues. Germline V gene sequence: CDR1 KGHSH, CDR2 LQKENI. Trimming took 5 bases from V and 4 from J; bases not matched to a gene: 8. The CDR3 sequence: CASSAGTSGSADTQYF. In DNA, the CDR3 is TGTGCCAGCTCAGCGGGGACTAGCGGTTCCGCAGATACGCAGTATTTT.

V gene TRBV7-9 combines with J gene TRBJ1-2, with a tentative D call TRBD1 (5 bases). V shed 3 bases and J shed 4 bases, with 9 bases lying between them. The germline gives CDR1 SEHNR, CDR2 FQNEAQ (reference sequence). This CDR3 has 13 residues. DNA of the CDR3: TGTGCCAGCAGCTTCGACGGGGGCTATGGCTACACCTTC. Translating gives CASSFDGGYGYTF.

The chain employs TRBV7-2 and TRBJ2-7; D ambiguous. There are 16 residues in the CDR3. The germline V gene encodes CDR1 SGHTA and CDR2 FQGNSA. Deletions cut 2 bases from V and 3 bases from J, with 17 bases between. CDR3 nucleotide sequence: TGTGCCAGCAGCTTAATGGGATCAATGAAAATCTACGAGCAGTACTTC. Residues: CASSLMGSMKIYEQYF. The full variable domain, its missing parts supplied by reference TRBV7-2 and TRBJ2-7, is GAGVSQSPSNKVTEKGKDVELRCDPISGHTALYWYRQSLGQGLEFLIYFQGNSAPDKSGLPSDRFSAERTGGSVSTLTIQRTQQEDSAVYLCASSLMGSMKIYEQYFGPGTRLTVT.

V gene TRBV29-1 combines with J gene TRBJ2-3; no firm D call. Germline-derived CDR1 and CDR2 are SQVTM and ANQGSEA. The ends were cut back, 4 bases at V and 3 bases at J, with 11 bases in the middle. The CDR3 contains 13 residues. The CDR3 region is CSVVRRLTDTQYF. CDR3 sequence (DNA): TGCAGCGTTGTAAGGCGACTGACAGATACGCAGTATTTT.

The V call is TRBV28, the J call TRBJ1-2; 10 bases are shared with TRBD1. Germline V gene data show CDR1 as MDHEN and CDR2 as SYDVKM. Trimming cost V 4 bases and J 0 bases; bases outside gene matches: 8. CDR3 length: 17 amino acids. The CDR3 here is CASSSVGTGASNYGYTF. The CDR3 coding sequence is TGTGCCAGCAGTTCCGTCGGGACAGGGGCCTCTAACTATGGCTACACCTTC.

The chain employs TRBV6-2 or TRBV6-3 and TRBJ1-2; TRBD1 is a possible D gene (5 bases). V lost 0 bases and J 9 bases, leaving 17 bases between the germline ends. The CDR3 totals 15 residues. From germline, CDR1 is MNHEY and CDR2 SVGEGT. CDR3 loop: CASSYSAGIAYSYTF. CDR3 in DNA: TGTGCCAGCAGTTACTCGGCAGGGATTGCATATAGCTACACCTTC.

CDR3 sequence (DNA): TGTGCCAGCCTCGGGGCAGGGGGACTCTATGGCTACACCTTC. Translating it yields CASLGAGGLYGYTF. This sequence joins TRBV9 and TRBJ1-2; 7 bases map to TRBD1. CDR3 length equals 14 residues. Germline CDR1 is SGDLS and CDR2 is YYNGEE. V lost 7 bases, J lost 4 bases, and 10 bases stayed unmatched. Based on the CDR3 plus reference TRBV9 and TRBJ1-2, the full variable domain is DSGVTQTPKHLITATGQRVTLRCSPRSGDLSVYWYQQSLDQGLQFLIQYYNGEERAKGNILERFSAQQFPDLHSELNLSSLELGDSALYFCASLGAGGLYGYTFGSGTRLTVV.

This rearrangement joins TRBV28 to TRBJ2-7; D is undetermined. This CDR3 is built from 11 residues. Germline CDR1 and CDR2: MDHEN and SYDVKM. Trimming took 7 bases from V and 6 from J, leaving 10 bases between them. The CDR3 DNA follows: TGTGCCAGCAAAGCGACGACCGAGCAGTACTTC. Residues: CASKATTEQYF.

The chain recombines TRBV28 with TRBJ1-5; D is unclear. Trimming took 7 bases from V and 0 from J, leaving 10 bases between them. The germline V gene has CDR1 MDHEN and CDR2 SYDVKM. This CDR3 comprises 14 residues. Here the CDR3 DNA reads TGTGCCAGCAAACAACGCAATAGCAATCAGCCCCAGCATTTT. Translating gives CASKQRNSNQPQHF.

The rearrangement links TRBV4-1 to TRBJ2-7, with 9 positions matching TRBD1. The junction had 8 bases not matched to a gene; V was cut back by 5 bases and J by 6 bases. In germline, CDR1 is MGHRA, CDR2 YSYEKL. CDR3 length: 14 amino acids. Written as DNA, the CDR3 is TGCGCCAGCAGCTCAGGGACAGGGTCACGCGAGCAGTACTTC. Residues: CASSSGTGSREQYF.

The V call is TRBV10-3, the J call TRBJ1-1, with 7 bases that match TRBD1. The CDR3 consists of 15 residues. In germline, CDR1 is ENHRY, CDR2 SYGVKD. Unmatched junction bases numbered 3, after V lost 2 bases and J lost 0 bases. The CDR3 nucleotides are TGTGCCATCAGTGAGCGAGGGGGCCTGAACACTGAAGCTTTCTTT. Protein sequence: CAISERGGLNTEAFF.

This rearrangement joins TRBV18 to TRBJ1-1; 7 nucleotides align to TRBD1. This CDR3 is built from 14 residues. After removal of 3 bases from V and 7 bases from J, the junction contained 8 bases not matched to a gene. Per germline, CDR1 KGHSH and CDR2 LQKENI. The CDR3 DNA follows: TGTGCCAGCTCACCCCCAACAGGGGACAGTGAAGCTTTCTTT. Protein product: CASSPPTGDSEAFF.

The chain combines TRBV19 with TRBJ1-3; perhaps TRBD1 as D (5 bases). This CDR3 contains 17 residues. V dropped 5 bases and J dropped 0 bases, with 17 bases sitting between them. Germline CDR1 reads LNHDA; CDR2 reads SQIVND (reference sequence). The CDR3 region has the DNA TGTGCCAGTAGTTCGCGTGGGGGAAGGGACTCTGGAAACACCATATATTTT. This gives the protein CASSSRGGRDSGNTIYF.

The genes are TRBV5-1 and TRBJ2-1; TRBD2 aligns across 11 bases. From germline, CDR1 is SGHRS and CDR2 YFSETQ. The CDR3 contains 17 residues. Losses at the gene ends were 4 bases for V and 12 bases for J; bases not matched to a gene: 18. The CDR3 bases are TGCGCCAGCAGCCCAGACATAGCGGGAGGGTACAATGAAGGGCAGTTCTTC. Translation: CASSPDIAGGYNEGQFF. The entire variable domain, with the rest obtained from reference TRBV5-1 and TRBJ2-1, is as follows: KAGVTQTPRYLIKTRGQQVTLSCSPISGHRSVSWYQQTPGQGLQFLFEYFSETQRNKGNFPGRFSGRQFSNSRSEMNVSTLELGDSALYLCASSPDIAGGYNEGQFFGPGTRLTVL.

The V gene is TRBV4-1, the J gene TRBJ1-2, with a possible D match to TRBD1 (5 bases). With 0 bases removed from V and 4 bases from J, the gap between germline ends came to 9 bases. CDR3 length: 14 amino acids. Germline V gives CDR1 MGHRA, CDR2 YSYEKL. The CDR3 region has the DNA TGCGCCAGCAGCCAAGAACAGGACCGCTATGGCTACACCTTC. This translates into CASSQEQDRYGYTF.

This clone was counted a few times. This chain links TRBV12-5 with TRBJ1-2; 11 positions agree with TRBD1. Germline CDR1 is LGHNT and CDR2 is FRNRAP. The CDR3 sequence is 14 residues long. V dropped 5 bases and J dropped 7; count of bases not matched to a gene: 6. The CDR3 reads CASGPGQGARGYTF. Written as DNA, the CDR3 is TGTGCTAGTGGTCCCGGACAGGGGGCGCGTGGCTACACCTTC.

Comment on this clone: This CDR3 is also generated by other DNA sequences in the sample. This chain uses TRBV6-2 or TRBV6-3 with TRBJ1-1; maybe TRBD1 (6 bases). Looked up from germline, CDR1 is MNHEY and CDR2 is SVGEGT. The CDR3 runs 14 residues. Trimming removed 3 bases at V and 5 bases at J, with 13 bases between. CDR3 sequence: CASSYQGSGTEAFF. In DNA, the CDR3 is TGTGCCAGCAGTTATCAGGGGTCGGGAACTGAAGCTTTCTTT.

V gene TRBV7-8 combines with J gene TRBJ2-3; the D is unclear. The CDR3 contains 16 residues. Trimming left V 6 bases short and J 2 bases short, with 18 bases between. Germline V gene lookup returns CDR1 SGHVS and CDR2 FQNEAQ. The DNA for the CDR3 is TGTGCCAGCAGACCAAAACCCGCGGCTTCCACAGATACGCAGTATTTT. Protein: CASRPKPAASTDTQYF. Complete variable domain (other parts from reference TRBV7-8 and TRBJ2-3): GAGVSQSPRYKVAKRGQDVALRCDPISGHVSLFWYQQALGQGPEFLTYFQNEAQLDKSGLPSDRFFAERPEGSVSTLKIQRTQQEDSAVYLCASRPKPAASTDTQYFGPGTRLTVL.

The chain is built from TRBV19 and TRBJ1-2, with D unclear. Trimming pared 4 bases from V and 2 bases from J, leaving 11 bases between. The CDR3 spans 14 residues. Germline-derived CDR1 and CDR2 are LNHDA and SQIVND (reference sequence). CDR3 nucleotide sequence: TGTGCCAGTAGTACGACTACTTACAACTATGGCTACACCTTC. It encodes CASSTTTYNYGYTF.

The chain is built from TRBV28 and TRBJ1-2; D remains unclear. This CDR3 contains 12 residues. CDR1 MDHEN and CDR2 SYDVKM come from the germline V gene. Trimming removed 1 base at V and 8 bases at J, with 8 bases between. The CDR3 region is CASSLLRSGYTF. For the CDR3, the DNA is TGTGCCAGCAGTTTATTGAGATCGGGCTACACCTTC.